This T cell receptor (beta chain) comes out of a study of cytotoxic CD8 clonotypes in ibrutinib-treated CLL. Study-level information: Among patients, approximately 25 responded partially and 2 completely; 15 or so then stayed remitted and around 12 progressed after median around 68 months.

On this clone itself: Its antigen remains unknown.

General study points: Clonality grew at ibrutinib response; at progression, it decreased back toward baseline.

Clones were sequenced by immunoSEQ multiplex PCR, and TCRdb holds only the in-frame ones, with some missing. Here the sample spans around 330,000 clones, under 70% being singletons. With 3 bases clipped from V and 0 bases from J, the junction kept 5 bases outside the gene matches. This CDR3 comprises 17 residues. The V gene is TRBV23-1, the J gene TRBJ1-4; 9 bases align to TRBD1. TRBV23-1 is sorted into the ORF group, with uncertain function. This clonotype was sampled from a human donor with chronic lymphocytic leukemia. The material sequenced was PBMCs, taken after 36 months of ibrutinib treatment. The CDR3 reads CASSQAQGATTNEKLFF. The CDR3 DNA reads TGCGCCAGCAGTCAGGCACAGGGGGCCACAACTAATGAAAAACTGTTTTTT.